This paragraph reports one T cell receptor (beta chain). Germline CDR1 MNHNS, CDR2 SASEGT. The CDR3 has 14 residues. Trimming at V came to 1 base and at J to 10 bases, leaving 4 bases not matched to a gene. This entry comes from a study of blood T cell repertoires in COVID-19. Study details: The cDNA or gDNA used as material had been derived from T cells, B-cell-depleted T cells, or PBMCs.

The data were produced by immunoSEQ multiplex PCR, yet TCRdb's version contains in-frame clones alone and is incomplete. This sample carries some 180,000 clones, about 76% of them seen once, and the ten largest clones take approximately 8.6%. The sample consisted of peripheral blood. The chain links TRBV6-1 to TRBJ1-6; TRBD1 matches 7 bases. This TCR derives from a woman between 50 and 59 years old with active or convalescent COVID-19. The CDR3 DNA is TGTGCCAGCAGTGAAGGACTAGGGGGCTCACCCCTCCACTTT. Protein: CASSEGLGGSPLHF.